Below, one T cell receptor (beta chain) is given with its context. The CDR3 length is 15 residues. The germline gives CDR1 SGHRS, CDR2 YFSETQ. The J segment lost 3 bases and the V segment lost 1 base, leaving 2 bases of the junction unmatched. This entry comes from a study of T cell changes during pregnancy in multiple sclerosis. Assay used: immunoSEQ multiplex PCR; TCRdb lists only in-frame clones, some missing. The sample includes tens of thousands of clones, nearly 95% of them seen just once. This TCR derives from a female donor in good health, enrolled as a control in a pregnancy study. The sample was CD4+ T cells from peripheral blood mononuclear cells, taken in the third trimester of pregnancy. The chain uses TRBV5-1 and TRBJ1-1; the match to TRBD1 covers 11 bases. For the CDR3, the DNA is TGCGCCAGCAGCTTGATGGGACAGGGGGACACTGAAGCTTTCTTT. Protein: CASSLMGQGDTEAFF. Complete variable domain (other parts from reference TRBV5-1 and TRBJ1-1): KAGVTQTPRYLIKTRGQQVTLSCSPISGHRSVSWYQQTPGQGLQFLFEYFSETQRNKGNFPGRFSGRQFSNSRSEMNVSTLELGDSALYLCASSLMGQGDTEAFFGQGTRLTVV.